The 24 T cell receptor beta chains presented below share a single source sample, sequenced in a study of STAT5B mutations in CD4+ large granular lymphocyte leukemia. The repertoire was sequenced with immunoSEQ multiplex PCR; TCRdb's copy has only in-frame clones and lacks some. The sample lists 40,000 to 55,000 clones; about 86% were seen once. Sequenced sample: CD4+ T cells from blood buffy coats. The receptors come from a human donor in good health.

The CDR3 is CAWNARTGTNTEAFF. In nucleotides, the CDR3 is TGTGCCTGGAACGCCCGGACAGGCACGAACACTGAAGCTTTCTTT. The chain carries TRBV30 and TRBJ1-1, with 7 positions matching TRBD1. The V gene end was trimmed by 4 bases and the J gene end by 1 base; junction bases not matched to a gene: 9. The CDR3 length is 15 residues. Germline V gene data show CDR1 as GTSNPN and CDR2 as SVGIG (reference sequence).

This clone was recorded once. CDR3 coding DNA: TGCAGTGCTCCCACGGGAAGCGAGCAGTTCTTC. As protein: CSAPTGSEQFF. The chain has TRBV20-1 and TRBJ2-1; TRBD2 might be the D (5 bases). The CDR3 is made up of 11 amino acids. CDR1 and CDR2 from the germline V gene are DFQATT and SNEGSKA (reference sequence). Trimming removed 5 bases from V and 10 bases from J, with 12 bases in between.

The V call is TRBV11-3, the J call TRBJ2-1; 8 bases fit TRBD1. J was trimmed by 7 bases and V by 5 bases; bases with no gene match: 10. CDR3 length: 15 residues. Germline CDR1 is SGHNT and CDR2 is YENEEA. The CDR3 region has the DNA TGTGCCAGCAGCACCGGACAGGGCCTGGGGAATGAGCAGTTCTTC. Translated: CASSTGQGLGNEQFF.

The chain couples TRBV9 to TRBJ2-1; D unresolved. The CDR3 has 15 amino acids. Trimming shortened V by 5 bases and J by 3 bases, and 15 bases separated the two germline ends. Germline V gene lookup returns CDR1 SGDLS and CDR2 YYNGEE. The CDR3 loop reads CASSTTEGIYNEQFF. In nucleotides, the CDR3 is TGTGCCAGCAGTACCACGGAAGGAATCTACAATGAGCAGTTCTTC.

CDR3 sequence reads: CASSSAASGPYEQYF. CDR3 bases: TGTGCCAGCAGTTCGGCGGCTAGCGGGCCGTACGAGCAGTACTTC. The chain links TRBV6-5 to TRBJ2-5; 8 bases match TRBD2. The end of the DNA fits TRBJ2-7 better, so the J call may be wrong. The CDR3 sequence is 15 residues long. Germline values: CDR1 MNHEY, CDR2 SVGAGI.

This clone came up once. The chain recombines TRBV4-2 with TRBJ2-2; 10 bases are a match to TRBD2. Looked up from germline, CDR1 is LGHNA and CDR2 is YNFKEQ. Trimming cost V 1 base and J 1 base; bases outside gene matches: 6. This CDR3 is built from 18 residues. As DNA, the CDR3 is TGTGCCAGCAGCCAAGTCCCCGGACTAGCGGAGAACACCGGGGAGCTGTTTTTT. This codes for CASSQVPGLAENTGELFF.

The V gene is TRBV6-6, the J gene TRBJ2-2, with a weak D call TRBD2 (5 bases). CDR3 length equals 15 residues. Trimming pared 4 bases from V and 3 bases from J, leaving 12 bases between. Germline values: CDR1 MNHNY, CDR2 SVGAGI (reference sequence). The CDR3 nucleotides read TGTGCCAGCAGTTCAAGCGGCAGGCACACCGGGGAGCTGTTTTTT. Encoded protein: CASSSSGRHTGELFF.

DNA of the CDR3: TGTGCCAGCAGTCCCTACTTGGACGGAATCTTCGGCTACACCTTC. Translated: CASSPYLDGIFGYTF. V is TRBV27 and J is TRBJ1-2; D is unresolved. CDR1 and CDR2 from the germline V gene are MNHEY and SMNVEV (reference sequence). The CDR3 runs 15 residues. The V end lost 5 bases, the J end lost 8 bases, and 21 bases lay between the germline ends.

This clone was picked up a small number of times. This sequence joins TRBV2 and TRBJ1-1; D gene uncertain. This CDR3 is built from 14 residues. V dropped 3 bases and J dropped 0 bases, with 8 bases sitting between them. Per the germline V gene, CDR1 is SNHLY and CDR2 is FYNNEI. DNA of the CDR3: TGTGCCAGCAGTGATATAGTCATGAACACTGAAGCTTTCTTT. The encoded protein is CASSDIVMNTEAFF.

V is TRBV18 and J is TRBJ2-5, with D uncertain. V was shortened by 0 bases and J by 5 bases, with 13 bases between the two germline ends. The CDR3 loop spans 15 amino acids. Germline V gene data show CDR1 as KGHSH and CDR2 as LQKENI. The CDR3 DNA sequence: TGTGCCAGCTCACCACCGGGCCTCCTGGCGGAGACCCAGTACTTC. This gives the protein CASSPPGLLAETQYF.

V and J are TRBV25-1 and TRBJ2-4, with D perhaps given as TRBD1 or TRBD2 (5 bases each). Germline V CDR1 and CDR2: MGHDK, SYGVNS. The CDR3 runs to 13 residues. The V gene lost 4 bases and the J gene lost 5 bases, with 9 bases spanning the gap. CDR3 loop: CASSVGPENIQYF. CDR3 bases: TGTGCCAGCAGTGTGGGACCAGAAAACATTCAGTACTTC.

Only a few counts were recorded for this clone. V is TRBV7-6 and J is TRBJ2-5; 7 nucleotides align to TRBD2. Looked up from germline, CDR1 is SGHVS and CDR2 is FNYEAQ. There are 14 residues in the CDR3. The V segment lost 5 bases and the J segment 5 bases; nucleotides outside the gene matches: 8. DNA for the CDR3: TGTGCCAGCAGCGGGGTGAGCGGGAAGGAGACCCAGTACTTC. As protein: CASSGVSGKETQYF.

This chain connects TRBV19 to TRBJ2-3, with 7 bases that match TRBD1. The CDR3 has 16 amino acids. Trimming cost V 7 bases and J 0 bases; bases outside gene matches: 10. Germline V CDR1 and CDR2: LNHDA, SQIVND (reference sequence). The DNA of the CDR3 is TGTGCCAGTAAGAACAGGGACAGAGCTAGCACAGATACGCAGTATTTT. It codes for CASKNRDRASTDTQYF.

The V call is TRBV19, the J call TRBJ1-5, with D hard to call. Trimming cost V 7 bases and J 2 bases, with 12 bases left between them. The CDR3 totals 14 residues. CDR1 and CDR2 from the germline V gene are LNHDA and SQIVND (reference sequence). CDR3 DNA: TGTGCCAGTAAGTTTGGAGGAGGCAATCAGCCCCAGCATTTT. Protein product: CASKFGGGNQPQHF. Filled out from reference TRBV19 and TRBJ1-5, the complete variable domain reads DGGITQSPKYLFRKEGQNVTLSCEQNLNHDAMYWYRQDPGQGLRLIYYSQIVNDFQKGDIAEGYSVSREKKESFPLTVTSAQKNPTAFYLCASKFGGGNQPQHFGDGTRLSIL.

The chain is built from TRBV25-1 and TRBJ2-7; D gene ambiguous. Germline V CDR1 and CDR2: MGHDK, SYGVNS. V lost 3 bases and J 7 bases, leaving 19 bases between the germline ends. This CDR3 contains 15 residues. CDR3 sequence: CASSDMPGPPGEQYF. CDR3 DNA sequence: TGTGCCAGCAGTGACATGCCGGGCCCCCCGGGTGAGCAGTACTTC.

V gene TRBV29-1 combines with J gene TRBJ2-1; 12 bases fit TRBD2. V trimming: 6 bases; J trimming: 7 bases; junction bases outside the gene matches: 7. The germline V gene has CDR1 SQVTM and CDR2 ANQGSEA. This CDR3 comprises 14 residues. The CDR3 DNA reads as TGCAGCGTCGCGACTAGCGGGAGTTTTAATGAGCAGTTCTTC. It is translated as CSVATSGSFNEQFF.

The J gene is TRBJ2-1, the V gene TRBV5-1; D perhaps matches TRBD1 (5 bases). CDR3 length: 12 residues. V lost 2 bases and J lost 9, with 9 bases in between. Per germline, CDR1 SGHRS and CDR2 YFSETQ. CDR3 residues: CASSLGVREQFF. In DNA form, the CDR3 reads TGCGCCAGCAGCTTAGGGGTTCGTGAGCAGTTCTTC.

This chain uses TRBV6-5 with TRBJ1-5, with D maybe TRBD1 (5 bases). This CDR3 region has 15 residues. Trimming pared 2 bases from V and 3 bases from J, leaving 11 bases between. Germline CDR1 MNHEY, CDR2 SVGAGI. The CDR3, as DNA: TGTGCCAGCAGTTACGCACGGGGGGTCAATCAGCCCCAGCATTTT. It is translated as CASSYARGVNQPQHF.

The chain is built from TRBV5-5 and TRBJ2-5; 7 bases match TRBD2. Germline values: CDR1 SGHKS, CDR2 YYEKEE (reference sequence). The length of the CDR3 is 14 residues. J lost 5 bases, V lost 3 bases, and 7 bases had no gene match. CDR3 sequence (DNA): TGTGCCAGCAGCTCGCCGGGGGGACCTGAGACCCAGTACTTC. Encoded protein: CASSSPGGPETQYF.

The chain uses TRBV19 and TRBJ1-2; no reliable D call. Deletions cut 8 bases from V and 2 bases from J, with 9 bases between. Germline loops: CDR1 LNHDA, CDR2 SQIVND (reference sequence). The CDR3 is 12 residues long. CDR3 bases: TGTGCCAGTGCTGCAGAAAACTATGGCTACACCTTC. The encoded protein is CASAAENYGYTF. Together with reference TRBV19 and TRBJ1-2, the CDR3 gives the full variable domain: DGGITQSPKYLFRKEGQNVTLSCEQNLNHDAMYWYRQDPGQGLRLIYYSQIVNDFQKGDIAEGYSVSREKKESFPLTVTSAQKNPTAFYLCASAAENYGYTFGSGTRLTVV.

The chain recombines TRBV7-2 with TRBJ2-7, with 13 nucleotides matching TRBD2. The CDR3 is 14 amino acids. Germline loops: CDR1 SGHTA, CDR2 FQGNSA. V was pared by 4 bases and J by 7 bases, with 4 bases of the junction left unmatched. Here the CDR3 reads CASSWGLAGREQYF. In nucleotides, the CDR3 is TGTGCCAGCAGCTGGGGACTAGCGGGAAGGGAGCAGTACTTC.

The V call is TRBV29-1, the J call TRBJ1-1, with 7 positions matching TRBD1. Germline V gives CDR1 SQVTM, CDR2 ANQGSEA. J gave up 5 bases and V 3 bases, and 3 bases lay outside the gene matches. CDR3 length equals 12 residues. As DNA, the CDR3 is TGCAGCGTTGACAGGGGGGCTACTGAAGCTTTCTTT. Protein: CSVDRGATEAFF.

The CDR3 spells CASSPRTSGAYNEQFF. CDR3 coding DNA: TGTGCCAGCAGCCCTAGGACTAGCGGGGCATACAATGAGCAGTTCTTC. The chain has TRBV7-9 and TRBJ2-1, with TRBD2 matching 12 bases. The CDR3 loop spans 16 amino acids. The V gene's germline CDR1 is SEHNR and CDR2 FQNEAQ (reference sequence). The V gene end was trimmed by 5 bases and the J gene end by 4 bases; junction bases not matched to a gene: 6.

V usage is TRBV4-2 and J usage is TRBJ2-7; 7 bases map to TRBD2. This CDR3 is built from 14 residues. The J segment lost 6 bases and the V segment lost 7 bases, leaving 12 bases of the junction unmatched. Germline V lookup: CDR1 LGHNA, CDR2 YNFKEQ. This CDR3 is CASNKAGNDGEQYF. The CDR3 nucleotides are TGTGCCAGCAATAAAGCGGGAAATGACGGCGAGCAGTACTTC.